This T cell receptor beta chain is drawn from a study of cytomegalovirus exposure and HLA in healthy donors. Study in general: An earlier analysis identified 120 million or so unique TCR beta sequences in about 170 million T cells. Findings and caveats of the study: Accurate prediction of most subjects' HLA-A and HLA-B alleles from TCR beta sequences was reported. Earlier analysis yielded a pattern in which most TCR beta V segments were productive about 87% or about 30% of the time.

PCR employed 60 Vbeta and 13 Jbeta primers. TCRdb keeps only in-frame clones here, not all; method: immunoSEQ multiplex PCR. This table has some 150,000 clones, approximately 80% appearing once. Losses at the gene ends were 3 bases for V and 4 bases for J; bases not matched to a gene: 9. The germline CDR1 and CDR2 sequences are SNHLY and FYNNEI. The CDR3 runs to 16 residues. For this clone: The antigen is unknown.

The source is a woman aged 18 to 35 in good health and CMV-seronegative. The V call is TRBV2, the J call TRBJ2-1; TRBD2 matches at 7 bases. Sequenced sample: PBMCs. The CDR3, as DNA: TGTGCCAGCAGTGATAGAAGGGCTAGCGGTTACAATGAGCAGTTCTTC. The encoded protein is CASSDRRASGYNEQFF. The complete variable domain, with remaining parts taken from reference TRBV2 and TRBJ2-1, reads EPEVTQTPSHQVTQMGQEVILRCVPISNHLYFYWYRQILGQKVEFLVSFYNNEISEKSEIFDDQFSVERPDGSNFTLKIRSTKLEDSAMYFCASSDRRASGYNEQFFGPGTRLTVL.